A selection of T cell receptor beta chains follows, all from one sample in a study of T cell responses to AZD1222 COVID-19 vaccine. The assay was immunoSEQ multiplex PCR, and TCRdb's table has in-frame clones only and misses some. The sample has 75,000 to 95,000 clones; approximately 84% are singletons. The sequenced sample was peripheral blood, obtained on day 0 of AZD1222 vaccination. Every receptor here comes from an adult in good health. Both conserved end residues are part of each CDR3. D genes are given only for firm matches. Clone size is not always given. Where it is, it says once, few, many or a class for expanded clones.

j_call,clone_size,v_call,d_call,cdr3_length,cdr3_nt,cdr3_aa
TRBJ2-5,-,TRBV7-2,-,12,TGTGCCAGCAGCTTAGCCCTCGAGGCCCAGTACTTC,CASSLALEAQYF
TRBJ2-2,-,TRBV18,TRBD1,14,TGTGCCAGCTCAGGACAGGGTTTCGCCGGGGAGCTGTTTTTT,CASSGQGFAGELFF
TRBJ1-2,-,TRBV9,TRBD1,16,TGTGCCAGCAGCTCCCCTGGAGGGGGCGCTGGATATGGCTACACCTTC,CASSSPGGGAGYGYTF
TRBJ1-2,-,TRBV19,TRBD1,15,TGTGCCAGTAGTCTCGCGGACAGGGGATTTTGGGGCTACACCTTC,CASSLADRGFWGYTF
TRBJ2-1,-,TRBV9,TRBD1,15,TGTGCCAGCAGCGCGGGACAGGGAAAGGACTATGAGCAGTTCTTC,CASSAGQGKDYEQFF
TRBJ1-3,-,TRBV5-4,-,15,TGTGCCAGCAGTAATGACTACTACTCTGGAAACACCATATATTTT,CASSNDYYSGNTIYF
TRBJ1-2,-,TRBV6-5,TRBD1,15,TGTGCCAGCGACCTCGACAGGGGGCGCGGCTATGGCTACACCTTC,CASDLDRGRGYGYTF
TRBJ2-1,-,TRBV7-2,TRBD2,16,TGTGCCAGCAGCCGCCTAACTAGCGGGGGCGACAATGAGCAGTTCTTC,CASSRLTSGGDNEQFF
TRBJ2-3,-,TRBV5-1,-,16,TGCGCCAGCGACGTAAGGGACCGCGCTAGCACAGATACGCAGTATTTT,CASDVRDRASTDTQYF
TRBJ1-1,once,TRBV12-3/TRBV12-4,TRBD1,13,TGTGCCAGCAGTCCCGGACAGGGCGCTGAAGCTTTCTTT,CASSPGQGAEAFF
TRBJ2-1,-,TRBV5-1,TRBD2,14,TGCGCCAGCTCACCAGCGGGGGGTCGAAATGAGCAGTTCTTC,CASSPAGGRNEQFF
TRBJ2-5,-,TRBV4-1,-,18,TGCGCCAGCAGCCAAGATTACCCCGGGACAACGGATCAAGAGACCCAGTACTTC,CASSQDYPGTTDQETQYF
TRBJ1-1,few,TRBV7-2,-,12,TGTGCCAGCAGCTTACATGGCGCTGAAGCTTTCTTT,CASSLHGAEAFF
TRBJ1-5,-,TRBV6-5,-,15,TGTGCCAGCAAGAAAAGGGTAGGGTGGAATCAGCCCCAGCATTTT,CASKKRVGWNQPQHF
TRBJ2-3,-,TRBV9,-,15,TGTGCCAGCAGCGTAGTAGGGGGACGAACAGATACGCAGTATTTT,CASSVVGGRTDTQYF
TRBJ1-4,-,TRBV14,-,12,TGTGCCAGCAGCCTATTAGGGGAAAAACTGTTTTTT,CASSLLGEKLFF
TRBJ1-5,-,TRBV7-9,-,16,TGTGCCAGCAGCTTAGGGGCAGGGGCTGGCAATCAGCCCCAGCATTTT,CASSLGAGAGNQPQHF
TRBJ1-1,few,TRBV7-3,-,12,TGTGCCAGCAGCCCTGGGGGGACTGAAGCTTTCTTT,CASSPGGTEAFF
TRBJ2-7,-,TRBV19,-,14,TGTGCCAGTAGTATTAGGGGAGGAGGCTACGAGCAGTACTTC,CASSIRGGGYEQYF
TRBJ2-3,-,TRBV7-8,TRBD2,16,TGTGCCAGCAGAACTAGCGGGGGGGCCTTCGCAGATACGCAGTATTTT,CASRTSGGAFADTQYF
TRBJ1-2,-,TRBV6-6,TRBD1,15,TGTGCCAGCAGTTACTCGCGAGGGGGCAAGGATGGCTACACCTTC,CASSYSRGGKDGYTF
TRBJ1-1,-,TRBV4-1,-,13,TGCGCCAGCAGCCATGTTCTGGCTACTGAAGCTTTCTTT,CASSHVLATEAFF
TRBJ2-7,-,TRBV7-2,-,16,TGTGCCAGCAGCTTAGGGGGGGTCAGGGGATCTTACGAGCAGTACTTC,CASSLGGVRGSYEQYF
TRBJ2-6,medium-sized,TRBV3-1/TRBV3-2,-,19,TGTGCCAGCAGCCAAGGGGGACCTACGAGGGGCTCTGGGGCCAACGTCCTGACTTTC,CASSQGGPTRGSGANVLTF